A selection of T cell receptor beta chains follows, all from one sample in a study of cytomegalovirus exposure and HLA in healthy donors. Clones were read by immunoSEQ multiplex PCR, and TCRdb kept only the in-frame ones, dropping some. The sample consists of more than 130,000 clones, roughly 75% of them appearing once. Sequencing was done on a sample of PBMCs. These receptors all stem from a man between 35 and 55 years old in good health and CMV-seropositive. Both conserved end residues are part of each CDR3. The D gene is left open where the match is weak. Expanded clones are given a class, and other clones once, few, many or no size at all.

clone size: -; J gene: TRBJ2-7; D gene: -; V gene: TRBV6-5; CDR3 DNA: TGTGCCAGCAGTTACTCGCGGGGCGGGACCCCCTACGAGCAGTACTTC; CDR3 protein: CASSYSRGGTPYEQYF
clone size: -; J gene: TRBJ2-7; D gene: TRBD1; V gene: TRBV19; CDR3 DNA: TGTGCCAGTAGTATCGGGACAGGGACGTTCGAGCAGTACTTC; CDR3 protein: CASSIGTGTFEQYF
clone size: -; J gene: TRBJ2-7; D gene: TRBD2; V gene: TRBV5-1; CDR3 DNA: TGCGCCAGCAGCTTGGATTTTCGGGTGGGAGGGAATCACGAGCAGTACTTC; CDR3 protein: CASSLDFRVGGNHEQYF
clone size: -; J gene: TRBJ1-4; D gene: TRBD1; V gene: TRBV5-1; CDR3 DNA: TGCGCCAGCAGCTTGGTCGGGACAGGGGAATTTACTAATGAAAAACTGTTTTTT; CDR3 protein: CASSLVGTGEFTNEKLFF
clone size: few; J gene: TRBJ2-7; D gene: TRBD1; V gene: TRBV27; CDR3 DNA: TGTGCCAGCAGTTCCGGGCAGGGGGCGCGTATCTACGAGCAGTACTTC; CDR3 protein: CASSSGQGARIYEQYF
clone size: -; J gene: TRBJ1-1; D gene: -; V gene: TRBV10-3; CDR3 DNA: TGTGCCATCAGTGAGCAAATCCGAGAGATGAACACTGAAGCTTTCTTT; CDR3 protein: CAISEQIREMNTEAFF
clone size: once; J gene: TRBJ2-1; D gene: TRBD2; V gene: TRBV5-1; CDR3 DNA: TGCGCCAGCAGCTTGGTGGCGGGCGGGAGGCCCCGCGAGCAGTTCTTC; CDR3 protein: CASSLVAGGRPREQFF
clone size: -; J gene: TRBJ1-4; D gene: -; V gene: TRBV7-8; CDR3 DNA: TGTGCCAGCAGCTTCCGGGGTGGGGAAAAACTGTTTTTT; CDR3 protein: CASSFRGGEKLFF
clone size: -; J gene: TRBJ2-7; D gene: TRBD1; V gene: TRBV6-1; CDR3 DNA: TGTGCCAGCAGTCTGGGACAGGCCCTCTACGAGCAGTACTTC; CDR3 protein: CASSLGQALYEQYF
clone size: -; J gene: TRBJ2-7; D gene: -; V gene: TRBV5-1; CDR3 DNA: TGCGCCAGCAGCTTGGCCGGGCAGGGCTACGAGCAGTACTTC; CDR3 protein: CASSLAGQGYEQYF
clone size: -; J gene: TRBJ2-7; D gene: TRBD2; V gene: TRBV6-5; CDR3 DNA: TGTGCCAGCACTAGCGGGAGCTCCTACGAGCAGTACTTC; CDR3 protein: CASTSGSSYEQYF
clone size: -; J gene: TRBJ2-2; D gene: -; V gene: TRBV27; CDR3 DNA: TGTGCCAGCACCCCAGGTGCAGCGAACACCGGGGAGCTGTTTTTT; CDR3 protein: CASTPGAANTGELFF
clone size: -; J gene: TRBJ1-2; D gene: -; V gene: TRBV2; CDR3 DNA: TGTGCCAGCAGAGACAGCTATGGCTACACCTTC; CDR3 protein: CASRDSYGYTF
clone size: once; J gene: TRBJ2-3; D gene: TRBD1; V gene: TRBV30; CDR3 DNA: TGTGCCTGGCGTTACAGGGGCCCTTTATCGCACACAGATACGCAGTATTTT; CDR3 protein: CAWRYRGPLSHTDTQYF
clone size: -; J gene: TRBJ2-2; D gene: -; V gene: TRBV7-6; CDR3 DNA: TGTGCCAGCAGCTTAGGCGGGACGGCCGGGGAGCTGTTTTTT; CDR3 protein: CASSLGGTAGELFF
clone size: -; J gene: TRBJ2-5; D gene: TRBD1; V gene: TRBV5-5; CDR3 DNA: TGTGCCAGCAGCTTTATAGGACAGGCCCAGACCCAGTACTTC; CDR3 protein: CASSFIGQAQTQYF
clone size: -; J gene: TRBJ1-2; D gene: TRBD1; V gene: TRBV4-1; CDR3 DNA: TGCGCCAGCAGCCAAGTCGGTCAGGGGGCTTGGAACTATGGCTACACCTTC; CDR3 protein: CASSQVGQGAWNYGYTF
clone size: -; J gene: TRBJ2-1; D gene: -; V gene: TRBV7-6; CDR3 DNA: TGTGCCAGCAGCTCAACCAAAGGGAGCTCCTACAATGAGCAGTTCTTC; CDR3 protein: CASSSTKGSSYNEQFF
clone size: once; J gene: TRBJ2-7; D gene: TRBD1; V gene: TRBV7-9; CDR3 DNA: TGTGCCAGCAGCCCACGGGGGGACAGGGGATACTACGAGCAGTACTTC; CDR3 protein: CASSPRGDRGYYEQYF
clone size: -; J gene: TRBJ1-6; D gene: TRBD1; V gene: TRBV6-5; CDR3 DNA: TGTGCCAGCAGTTACTCGACAGGGGGCGAATCACCCCTCCACTTT; CDR3 protein: CASSYSTGGESPLHF
clone size: once; J gene: TRBJ1-2; D gene: TRBD1; V gene: TRBV7-6; CDR3 DNA: TGTGCCAGCAGCTTAGCCGCAGGGGGCGCGGGAGGCTACACCTTC; CDR3 protein: CASSLAAGGAGGYTF
clone size: -; J gene: TRBJ2-4; D gene: -; V gene: TRBV14; CDR3 DNA: TGTGCCAGCAGCCAAAAAGCAGCCAAAAACATTCAGTACTTC; CDR3 protein: CASSQKAAKNIQYF
clone size: few; J gene: TRBJ1-1; D gene: TRBD1; V gene: TRBV30; CDR3 DNA: TGTGCCTGGAGTGGGGCTTGGGGACAGATGAGCACTGAAGCTTTCTTT; CDR3 protein: CAWSGAWGQMSTEAFF
clone size: -; J gene: TRBJ2-7; D gene: -; V gene: TRBV11-3; CDR3 DNA: TGTGCCAGCAGCTTAGTGTCCCTACGTTCGCGGGACGAGCAGTACTTC; CDR3 protein: CASSLVSLRSRDEQYF
clone size: once; J gene: TRBJ1-2; D gene: TRBD1; V gene: TRBV28; CDR3 DNA: TGTGCCAGCAGTTTGACAGGGAGCTATGGCTACACCTTC; CDR3 protein: CASSLTGSYGYTF
clone size: -; J gene: TRBJ1-2; D gene: -; V gene: TRBV9; CDR3 DNA: TGTGCCAGCAGCGGGGCGGGGGGGTATGGCTACACCTTC; CDR3 protein: CASSGAGGYGYTF
clone size: few; J gene: TRBJ2-5; D gene: TRBD2; V gene: TRBV29-1; CDR3 DNA: TGCAGCGTCGTAGCGGGGGGGGAGACCCAGTACTTC; CDR3 protein: CSVVAGGETQYF
clone size: -; J gene: TRBJ2-2; D gene: -; V gene: TRBV6-5; CDR3 DNA: TGTGCCAGCAGTTACGAACAGGGTCCCACCGGGGAGCTGTTTTTT; CDR3 protein: CASSYEQGPTGELFF
clone size: -; J gene: TRBJ1-2; D gene: TRBD1; V gene: TRBV7-9; CDR3 DNA: TGTGCCAGCAGCTTCGCAACAGGGGGCGGGTATGGCTACACCTTC; CDR3 protein: CASSFATGGGYGYTF
clone size: few; J gene: TRBJ1-5; D gene: TRBD1; V gene: TRBV5-8; CDR3 DNA: TGTGCCAGCAGCTCTCGCCAGGGGGTACAGCCCCAGCATTTT; CDR3 protein: CASSSRQGVQPQHF
clone size: -; J gene: TRBJ2-4; D gene: TRBD1; V gene: TRBV7-9; CDR3 DNA: TGTGCCAGCAGCTTAGCGCGACAGGGAATTGACATTCAGTACTTC; CDR3 protein: CASSLARQGIDIQYF
clone size: once; J gene: TRBJ2-2; D gene: TRBD2; V gene: TRBV5-1; CDR3 DNA: TGCGCCAGCAGCCCTCGACTAGCGGAGGGAACCGGGGAGCTGTTTTTT; CDR3 protein: CASSPRLAEGTGELFF
clone size: -; J gene: TRBJ2-5; D gene: -; V gene: TRBV7-9; CDR3 DNA: TGTGCCAGCAGCTTAGCGGGGAGGTCGGAGACCCAGTACTTC; CDR3 protein: CASSLAGRSETQYF
clone size: -; J gene: TRBJ1-3; D gene: -; V gene: TRBV30; CDR3 DNA: TGTGCCAGTGCTCTGGGAGCTGGAAACACCATATATTTT; CDR3 protein: CASALGAGNTIYF
clone size: -; J gene: TRBJ2-1; D gene: -; V gene: TRBV11-2; CDR3 DNA: TGTGCCAGCAGCGGACATTGGGCTGTTGTCGATGAGCAGTTCTTC; CDR3 protein: CASSGHWAVVDEQFF
clone size: -; J gene: TRBJ2-3; D gene: TRBD2; V gene: TRBV19; CDR3 DNA: TGTGCCAGTAGGTTAGCGGGGGGCCCCACAGATACGCAGTATTTT; CDR3 protein: CASRLAGGPTDTQYF
clone size: -; J gene: TRBJ2-5; D gene: TRBD2; V gene: TRBV28; CDR3 DNA: TGTGCCAGCAGTTTATCCGGCGGGAGAGTAGAGACCCAGTACTTC; CDR3 protein: CASSLSGGRVETQYF
clone size: -; J gene: TRBJ2-5; D gene: TRBD2; V gene: TRBV19; CDR3 DNA: TGTGCCAGTAGTATCCTCGGGGGGACCCAAGAGACCCAGTACTTC; CDR3 protein: CASSILGGTQETQYF
clone size: -; J gene: TRBJ1-2; D gene: -; V gene: TRBV18; CDR3 DNA: TGTGCCAGCTCACCACCGGGGGAGGAGGGCTACACCTTC; CDR3 protein: CASSPPGEEGYTF
clone size: -; J gene: TRBJ1-2; D gene: TRBD1; V gene: TRBV5-4; CDR3 DNA: TGTGCCACCAAGACAGGGGTGGTCTATGGCTACACCTTC; CDR3 protein: CATKTGVVYGYTF
clone size: once; J gene: TRBJ1-5; D gene: TRBD1; V gene: TRBV10-3; CDR3 DNA: TGTGCCATCCGGGGACAGGGTAATCAGCCCCAGCATTTT; CDR3 protein: CAIRGQGNQPQHF
clone size: -; J gene: TRBJ2-7; D gene: TRBD1; V gene: TRBV10-3; CDR3 DNA: TGTGCCATCGGAATGGGGACAGCATCCTACGAGCAGTACTTC; CDR3 protein: CAIGMGTASYEQYF
clone size: -; J gene: TRBJ1-1; D gene: -; V gene: TRBV19; CDR3 DNA: TGTGCCAGTGCGACCGGGACAATGAACACTGAAGCTTTCTTT; CDR3 protein: CASATGTMNTEAFF
clone size: -; J gene: TRBJ1-2; D gene: TRBD1; V gene: TRBV7-2; CDR3 DNA: TGTGCCAGCAACAGAGGACAGGGAAGCGGCTACACCTTC; CDR3 protein: CASNRGQGSGYTF
clone size: -; J gene: TRBJ2-1; D gene: TRBD2; V gene: TRBV5-1; CDR3 DNA: TGCGCCAGCAGCTCTCGTCCGGGACTACCCAATGAGCAGTTCTTC; CDR3 protein: CASSSRPGLPNEQFF
clone size: few; J gene: TRBJ1-1; D gene: TRBD1; V gene: TRBV28; CDR3 DNA: TGTGCCAGCAGAACAGGGGGCGCCGGAACCACTGAAGCTTTCTTT; CDR3 protein: CASRTGGAGTTEAFF
clone size: -; J gene: TRBJ2-7; D gene: TRBD2; V gene: TRBV29-1; CDR3 DNA: TGCAGCGTCTTTAGCGGGAGCTCCTACGAGCAGTACTTC; CDR3 protein: CSVFSGSSYEQYF
clone size: -; J gene: TRBJ2-7; D gene: -; V gene: TRBV27; CDR3 DNA: TGTGCCAGCAGGTTGGGAGGTTTCTCCTACGAGCAGTACTTC; CDR3 protein: CASRLGGFSYEQYF
clone size: -; J gene: TRBJ1-5; D gene: -; V gene: TRBV2; CDR3 DNA: TGTGCCAGCAGTACAGGGTTGGGGAATCAGCCCCAGCATTTT; CDR3 protein: CASSTGLGNQPQHF
clone size: -; J gene: TRBJ2-7; D gene: TRBD2; V gene: TRBV4-1; CDR3 DNA: TGCGCCAGCAGGGGACTAGCGGGGGACGAGCAGTACTTC; CDR3 protein: CASRGLAGDEQYF
clone size: -; J gene: TRBJ2-7; D gene: TRBD1; V gene: TRBV2; CDR3 DNA: TGTGCCAGTCGACAGGGGGTATCCTACGAGCAGTACTTC; CDR3 protein: CASRQGVSYEQYF
clone size: -; J gene: TRBJ2-3; D gene: TRBD2; V gene: TRBV9; CDR3 DNA: TGTGCCAGCAGCCCCGAAGGGAGGGGTCTTAGCACAGATACGCAGTATTTT; CDR3 protein: CASSPEGRGLSTDTQYF
clone size: -; J gene: TRBJ1-1; D gene: TRBD1; V gene: TRBV18; CDR3 DNA: TGTGCCAGCTCACCACCCCAGGGGGCCCGCGAAGCTTTCTTT; CDR3 protein: CASSPPQGAREAFF
clone size: -; J gene: TRBJ2-5; D gene: -; V gene: TRBV11-2; CDR3 DNA: TGTGCCAGCAGCTCCCTGATGGGGAGAGAGACCCAGTACTTC; CDR3 protein: CASSSLMGRETQYF
clone size: -; J gene: TRBJ2-5; D gene: -; V gene: TRBV27; CDR3 DNA: TGTGCCAGCAGTTTTCTCCAGGGGCTAGAGACCCAGTACTTC; CDR3 protein: CASSFLQGLETQYF